The clone carrying this T cell receptor beta chain was observed a single time. Germline CDR1 SGHNT, CDR2 YYREEE (reference sequence). After removal of 4 bases from V and 6 bases from J, the junction contained 5 bases not matched to a gene. The CDR3 is 15 residues long. Per the study methods: The assay estimated nucleated cells by amplifying reference gene primers. Only in-frame clones appear in the TCRdb table, and some are missing; sequencing was by immunoSEQ multiplex PCR. V, J and clone size are taken as reported in that table, and D and trimming were inferred from the DNA itself. The repertoire consists of 150,000 to 200,000 clones, with 87% occurring once and the leading ten covering 1.5% to 2%. The data were taken from a study of blood T cell repertoires in COVID-19. In the study overall: COVID-19 samples from acute and convalescent phases originated in the United States, Italy and Spain. Sample material is recorded as cDNA or gDNA derived from T cells, B-cell-depleted T cells, or PBMCs.

This chain links TRBV5-4 with TRBJ2-7, with TRBD2 matching 15 bases. The sample comprised peripheral blood. The clonotype comes from a woman between 50 and 59 years old with acute or convalescent COVID-19. CDR3 DNA sequence: TGTGCCAGCAGCCCGGGGACTAGCGGGAGGCTCGAGCAGTACTTC. This sequence encodes CASSPGTSGRLEQYF.